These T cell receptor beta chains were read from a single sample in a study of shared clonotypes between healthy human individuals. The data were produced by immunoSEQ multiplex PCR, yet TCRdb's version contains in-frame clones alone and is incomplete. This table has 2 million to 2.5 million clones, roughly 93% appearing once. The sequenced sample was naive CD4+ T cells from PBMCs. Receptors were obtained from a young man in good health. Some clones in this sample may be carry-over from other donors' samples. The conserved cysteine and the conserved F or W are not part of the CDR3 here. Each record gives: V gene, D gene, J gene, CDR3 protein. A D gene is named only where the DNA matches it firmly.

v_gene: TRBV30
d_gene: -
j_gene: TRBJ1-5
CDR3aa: AWSVLDRNQPQH

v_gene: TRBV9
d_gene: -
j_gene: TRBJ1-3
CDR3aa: ASSTGTSSSGNTIY

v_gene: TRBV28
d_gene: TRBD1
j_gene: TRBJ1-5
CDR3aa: ASRYTYRGSNQPQH

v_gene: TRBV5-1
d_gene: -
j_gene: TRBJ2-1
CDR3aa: ASSLAGQTYYEQF

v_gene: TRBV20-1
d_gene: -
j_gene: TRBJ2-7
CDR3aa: SANRVGEQY

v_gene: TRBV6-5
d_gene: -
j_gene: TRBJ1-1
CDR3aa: ASSTSRQAF

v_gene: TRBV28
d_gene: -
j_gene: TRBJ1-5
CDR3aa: ASSSAGVSNQPQH

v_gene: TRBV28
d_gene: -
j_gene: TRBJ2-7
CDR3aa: ASSPLGYEQY

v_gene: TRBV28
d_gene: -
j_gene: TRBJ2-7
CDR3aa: ASSPRGHDEQY

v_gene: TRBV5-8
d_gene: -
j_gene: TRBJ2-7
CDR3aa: ASSPRYMGVSYEQY

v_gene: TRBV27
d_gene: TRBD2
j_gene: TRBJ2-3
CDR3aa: ASSFIPPNGLAGGRDATDTQY

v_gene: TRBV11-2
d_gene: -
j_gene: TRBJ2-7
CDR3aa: ASSRVSREQY

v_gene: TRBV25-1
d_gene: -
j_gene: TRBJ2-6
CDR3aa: ASSGSGANVLT

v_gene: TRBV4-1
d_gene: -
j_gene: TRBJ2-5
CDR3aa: ASSPTRGGETQY

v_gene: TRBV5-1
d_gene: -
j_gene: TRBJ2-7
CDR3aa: ASSLGGTFWTYEQY

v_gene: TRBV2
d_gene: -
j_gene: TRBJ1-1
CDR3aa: ASTTQGNTEAF

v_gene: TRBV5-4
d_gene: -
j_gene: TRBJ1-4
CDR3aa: ASSGGGTENEKLF

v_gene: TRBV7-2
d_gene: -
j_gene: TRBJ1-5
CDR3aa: ASSPSWRNNQPQH

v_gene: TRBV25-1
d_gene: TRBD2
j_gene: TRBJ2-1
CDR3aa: ASSDPQAGVTGEQF

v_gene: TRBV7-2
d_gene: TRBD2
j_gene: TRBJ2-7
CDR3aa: ASSSRPAGSGRAYEQY

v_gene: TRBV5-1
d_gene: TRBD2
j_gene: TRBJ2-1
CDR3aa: ASSLGTSGISQNEQF

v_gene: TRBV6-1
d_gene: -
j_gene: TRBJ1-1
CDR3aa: ASSPQGLNTEAF

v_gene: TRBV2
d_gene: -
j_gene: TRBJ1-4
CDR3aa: ASRDSTNEKLF

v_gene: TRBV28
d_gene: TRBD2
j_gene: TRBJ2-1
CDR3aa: ASTALAGLNEQF

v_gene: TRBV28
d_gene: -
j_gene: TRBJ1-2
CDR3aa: ASSLASNYGYT

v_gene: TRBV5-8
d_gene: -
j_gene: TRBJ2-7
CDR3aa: ASSLAGQGFYEQY

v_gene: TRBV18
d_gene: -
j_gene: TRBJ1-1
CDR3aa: ASSPRNQDTEAF